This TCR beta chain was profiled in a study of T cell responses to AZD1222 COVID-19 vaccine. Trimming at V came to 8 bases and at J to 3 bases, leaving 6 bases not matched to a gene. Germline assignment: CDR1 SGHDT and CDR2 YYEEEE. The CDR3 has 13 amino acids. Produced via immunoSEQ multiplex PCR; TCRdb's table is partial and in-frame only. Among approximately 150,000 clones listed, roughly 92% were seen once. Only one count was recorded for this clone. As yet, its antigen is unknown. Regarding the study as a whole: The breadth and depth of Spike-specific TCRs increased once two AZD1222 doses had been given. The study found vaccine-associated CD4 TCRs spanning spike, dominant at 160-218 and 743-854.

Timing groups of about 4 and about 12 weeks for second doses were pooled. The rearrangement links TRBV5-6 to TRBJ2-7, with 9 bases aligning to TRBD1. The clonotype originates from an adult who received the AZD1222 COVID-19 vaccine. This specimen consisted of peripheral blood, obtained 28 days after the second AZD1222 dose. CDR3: CASTTGGNYEQYF. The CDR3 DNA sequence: TGTGCCAGTACGACAGGGGGGAACTACGAGCAGTACTTC. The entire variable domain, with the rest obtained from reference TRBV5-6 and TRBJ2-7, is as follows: DAGVTQSPTHLIKTRGQQVTLRCSPKSGHDTVSWYQQALGQGPQFIFQYYEEEERQRGNFPDRFSGHQFPNYSSELNVNALLLGDSALYLCASTTGGNYEQYFGPGTRLTVT.